These 14 T cell receptor beta chains were sequenced from one sample in a study of cytomegalovirus exposure and HLA in healthy donors. A multiplex PCR was run with 60 Vbeta primers and 13 Jbeta primers. TCRdb keeps only in-frame clones here, not all; method: immunoSEQ multiplex PCR. The sample yields some 98,000 clones, 80% to 90% seen once. The sample comprised PBMCs. Receptors were obtained from a man aged 35 to 55 in good health and CMV-seronegative.

The chain links TRBV18 to TRBJ1-6, with D perhaps TRBD1 (6 bases). Trimming stripped 3 bases from V and 6 bases from J, with 12 bases between. CDR1 is KGHSH and CDR2 is LQKENI in the germline V gene. The CDR3 extends over 15 amino acids. CDR3 DNA sequence: TGTGCCAGCTCACCCGACAGGATAAGTAATTCACCCCTCCACTTT. Translation gives CASSPDRISNSPLHF.

The chain combines TRBV4-3 with TRBJ1-1; no reliable D call. Looked up from germline, CDR1 is LGHNA and CDR2 is YSLEER. The CDR3 is 16 residues long. V gave up 0 bases and J gave up 1 base, with 12 bases separating them. The CDR3 reads CASSQDRGRGNTEAFF. The CDR3 nucleotides read TGCGCCAGCAGCCAAGATCGAGGCCGTGGGAACACTGAAGCTTTCTTT.

J is TRBJ1-6 and V is TRBV4-1, with D perhaps matching TRBD1 (5 bases). Trimming removed 0 bases from V and 8 bases from J, with 11 bases in between. Germline assignment: CDR1 MGHRA and CDR2 YSYEKL. The CDR3 loop spans 15 amino acids. The CDR3 nucleotides read TGCGCCAGCAGCCAAGAGGGCAGGGTTGATTCACCCCTCCACTTT. This encodes CASSQEGRVDSPLHF.

The chain combines TRBV5-6 with TRBJ2-2, with D maybe TRBD2 (5 bases). Germline-derived CDR1 and CDR2 are SGHDT and YYEEEE. The CDR3 covers 15 residues. Deletions cut 5 bases from V and 8 bases from J, with 19 bases between. CDR3 protein: CASSPGLLGEGELFF. The CDR3 bases are TGTGCCAGCAGTCCGGGGTTGTTGGGTGAAGGGGAGCTGTTTTTT.

CDR3 loop: CSVEVSVNTEAFF. The CDR3, as DNA: TGCAGCGTTGAAGTTTCGGTGAACACTGAAGCTTTCTTT. J is TRBJ1-1 and V is TRBV29-1; D remains ambiguous. The length of the CDR3 is 13 residues. Trimming cost V 1 base and J 0 bases, with 6 bases left between them. CDR1 and CDR2 from the germline V gene are SQVTM and ANQGSEA.

The chain combines TRBV25-1 with TRBJ1-1; no clear D. Deletions cut 4 bases from V and 0 bases from J, with 6 bases between. The germline gives CDR1 MGHDK, CDR2 SYGVNS. The CDR3 sequence is 13 residues long. The CDR3 region has the DNA TGTGCCAGCAGTGTCACAGTGAACACTGAAGCTTTCTTT. Amino acid sequence: CASSVTVNTEAFF.

The V gene is TRBV6-5, the J gene TRBJ2-7; TRBD1 aligns across 7 bases. V dropped 9 bases and J dropped 3; count of bases not matched to a gene: 11. Germline CDR1 reads MNHEY; CDR2 reads SVGAGI. This CDR3 has 14 residues. As DNA, the CDR3 is TGTGCCAGTTCGGCCCGGGACAGAGACTACGAGCAGTACTTC. Residues: CASSARDRDYEQYF.

The CDR3 sequence is CASSIQGEWSEQYF. Written as DNA, the CDR3 is TGTGCCAGCAGCATCCAGGGGGAATGGAGCGAGCAGTACTTC. The chain has TRBV9 and TRBJ2-7, with 7 positions matching TRBD1. The V gene end was trimmed by 4 bases and the J gene end by 6 bases; junction bases not matched to a gene: 10. The CDR3 runs 14 residues. Germline V lookup: CDR1 SGDLS, CDR2 YYNGEE.

The V call is TRBV6-5, the J call TRBJ2-3; 9 bases align to TRBD2. The CDR3 is 15 amino acids. CDR1 is MNHEY, CDR2 SVGAGI, per germline. V lost 8 bases and J lost 6; bases outside the gene matches: 12. The CDR3 region has the DNA TGTGCCAGCTCCGATAAAGCGGGGGGTCGGGATACGCAGTATTTT. Its protein product is CASSDKAGGRDTQYF.

This sequence joins TRBV7-3 and TRBJ1-1; no clear D gene. Trimming left V 2 bases short and J 1 base short, with 8 bases between. Germline V lookup: CDR1 SGHTA, CDR2 FQGTGA. This CDR3 is 14 amino acids long. The CDR3 sequence: CASSLAGENTEAFF. For the CDR3, the DNA is TGTGCCAGCAGCTTAGCGGGAGAGAACACTGAAGCTTTCTTT. The whole variable domain, remainder taken from reference TRBV7-3 and TRBJ1-1, is GAGVSQTPSNKVTEKGKYVELRCDPISGHTALYWYRQSLGQGPEFLIYFQGTGAADDSGLPNDRFFAVRPEGSVSTLKIQRTERGDSAVYLCASSLAGENTEAFFGQGTRLTVV.

This clone has just one count. This sequence joins TRBV6-1 and TRBJ1-3; the D gene is possibly TRBD1 (5 bases). CDR3 length equals 13 residues. Trimming removed 11 bases at V and 2 bases at J, with 13 bases between. Germline V lookup: CDR1 MNHNS, CDR2 SASEGT. CDR3 sequence: CAPRETPGNTIYF. The CDR3 region has the DNA TGTGCCCCCAGGGAAACTCCTGGAAACACCATATATTTT.

The CDR3 DNA reads TGTGCCAGCAGCGCGGGACTAGCGGGGTGGAACACCGGGGAGCTGTTTTTT. Residues: CASSAGLAGWNTGELFF. This chain uses TRBV5-6 with TRBJ2-2, with 13 bases matching TRBD2. The CDR3 extends over 17 amino acids. Germline V gene lookup returns CDR1 SGHDT and CDR2 YYEEEE. V lost 4 bases, J lost 1 base, and 4 bases stayed unmatched.

This chain links TRBV7-2 with TRBJ1-1, with D unclear. The germline V and J ends were trimmed by 5 bases and 0 bases, with 16 bases remaining between them. Germline V lookup: CDR1 SGHTA, CDR2 FQGNSA. The CDR3 has 16 amino acids. CDR3 DNA: TGTGCCAGCAGCAAAATCACCGGGGTATTGAACACTGAAGCTTTCTTT. It codes for CASSKITGVLNTEAFF.

The rearrangement joins TRBV7-8 to TRBJ1-1; D gene unclear. The CDR3 runs to 13 residues. Trimming stripped 6 bases from V and 1 base from J, with 9 bases between. Per germline, CDR1 SGHVS and CDR2 FQNEAQ. CDR3 nucleotides: TGTGCCAGCAGGGAGGGATCGAACACTGAAGCTTTCTTT. The encoded protein is CASREGSNTEAFF.